This entry is about one T cell receptor beta chain. Its cognate antigen is unknown. The data are from a study of molecular identifiers for immune sequencing clone quantification. On the study more broadly: Replicate RNA from roughly 20,000 or 100,000 naive CD8 T cells formed five aliquots; four were sequenced.

The CDR3 spans 14 residues. CDR1 SGHDT and CDR2 YYEEEE come from the germline V gene. Deletions cut 1 base from V and 7 bases from J, with 9 bases between. Sorted naive CD8 T cells, 20,000 to 1,000,000, were sequenced from 10%, 30% or 50% RNA. Naive CD8 T cells were sorted, and the gate applied was CD8+CD4-CCR7+CD45RA+. Study conclusions and caveats: Clones above 20 RNA copies contained over 97% of effector molecules and under 1% of naive molecules.

One entry per CDR3 protein, called by TCRdb with MiXCR from the PCR reads. The table shows 68,000 or so distinct CDR3 sequences, with 17% occurring only once. What was sequenced was naive CD8+ T cells from blood, with Jurkat cell RNA spiked in. Regarding subset: FACS-sorted CD8+CD4-CCR7+CD45RA+ naive T cells. This receptor was obtained from a human donor in good health. Some libraries in this study had Jurkat cell RNA spiked in. This chain uses TRBV5-6 with TRBJ1-6, with a tentative D call TRBD1 (5 bases). As DNA, the CDR3 is TGTGCCAGCAGCTTGCACCCAGGGAATTCACCCCTCCACTTT. This translates into CASSLHPGNSPLHF.